Below, 11 T cell receptor beta chains from the same sample are listed, as sequenced in a study of shared clonotypes between healthy human individuals. Generated by immunoSEQ multiplex PCR, the TCRdb table keeps only in-frame clones and is missing some. The sample includes roughly 1,500,000 clones, 95% to 99% seen only once; the top ten take 0.45%. Sequenced sample: naive CD4+ T cells sorted from blood. Subset indicated: CD45RA+ positively selected. The receptors here all came from a man aged 25-45 years in good health.

This clone was observed once. CDR3 loop: CASGTGTLNTGELFF. CDR3 sequence (DNA): TGTGCTAGTGGTACCGGGACTTTGAACACCGGGGAGCTGTTTTTT. The chain joins TRBV12-5 to TRBJ2-2, with D possibly being TRBD2 (6 bases). The CDR3 contains 15 residues. Deletions cut 5 bases from V and 1 base from J, with 11 bases between. Germline-derived CDR1 and CDR2 are LGHNT and FRNRAP.

The chain links TRBV5-1 to TRBJ2-5; the D is unclear. Germline values: CDR1 SGHRS, CDR2 YFSETQ. The CDR3 covers 14 residues. The V end lost 1 base, the J end lost 3 bases, and 10 bases lay between the germline ends. CDR3 sequence reads: CASSLLPQKETQYF. The CDR3 DNA follows: TGCGCCAGCAGCTTGTTACCACAGAAAGAGACCCAGTACTTC.

The chain has TRBV9 and TRBJ2-5, with D perhaps being TRBD1 or TRBD2 (6 bases each). The CDR3 is made up of 14 amino acids. With 4 bases removed from V and 2 bases from J, the gap between germline ends came to 12 bases. Germline V gene sequence: CDR1 SGDLS, CDR2 YYNGEE. The CDR3 DNA follows: TGTGCCAGCAGCCTCCGAGGGGGGCAAGAGACCCAGTACTTC. Residues: CASSLRGGQETQYF.

The gene calls are TRBV11-2 and TRBJ2-3; D unresolved. The V end lost 0 bases, the J end lost 10 bases, and 11 bases lay between the germline ends. Germline loops: CDR1 SGHAT, CDR2 FQNNGV. There are 13 residues in the CDR3. The CDR3 nucleotides are TGTGCCAGCAGCTTAGATGGTAGGGTTCCGCAGTATTTT. Protein sequence: CASSLDGRVPQYF. Full variable domain (outside the CDR3, taken from reference TRBV11-2 and TRBJ2-3): EAGVAQSPRYKIIEKRQSVAFWCNPISGHATLYWYQQILGQGPKLLIQFQNNGVVDDSQLPKDRFSAERLKGVDSTLKIQPAKLEDSAVYLCASSLDGRVPQYFGPGTRLTVL.

The CDR3 loop reads CASSIVYRGAPNTEAFF. DNA for the CDR3: TGTGCCAGTAGTATCGTTTACAGGGGGGCCCCGAACACTGAAGCTTTCTTT. The chain links TRBV19 to TRBJ1-1; 8 bases map to TRBD1. Per the germline V gene, CDR1 is LNHDA and CDR2 is SQIVND (reference sequence). V was clipped by 3 bases and J by 1 base; unmatched bases: 10. The CDR3 is 17 amino acids.

J is TRBJ2-7 and V is TRBV11-2; 10 bases are shared with TRBD2. Unmatched junction bases numbered 12, after V lost 5 bases and J lost 2 bases. CDR3 length equals 17 residues. CDR1 and CDR2 from the germline V gene are SGHAT and FQNNGV. Here the CDR3 reads CASSNRLAGVPPYEQYF. In DNA, the CDR3 is TGTGCCAGCAGCAACCGCCTAGCGGGAGTCCCGCCCTACGAGCAGTACTTC.

On this clone itself: Other DNA sequences of this sample code for an identical CDR3. J is TRBJ1-5 and V is TRBV15; 9 bases map to TRBD1. J was trimmed by 7 bases and V by 5 bases; bases with no gene match: 9. CDR1 is LNHNV and CDR2 is YYDKDF in the germline V gene (reference sequence). This CDR3 contains 15 residues. This CDR3 reads CATSPRDRGNQPQHF. The CDR3 DNA reads as TGTGCCACCAGCCCCCGAGACAGGGGGAACCAGCCCCAGCATTTT. Supplemented by reference TRBV15 and TRBJ1-5, the full variable domain reads DAMVIQNPRYQVTQFGKPVTLSCSQTLNHNVMYWYQQKSSQAPKLLFHYYDKDFNNEADTPDNFQSRRPNTSFCFLDIRSPGLGDTAMYLCATSPRDRGNQPQHFGDGTRLSIL.

The rearrangement links TRBV5-1 to TRBJ2-2, with 7 nucleotides matching TRBD2. The V gene's germline CDR1 is SGHRS and CDR2 YFSETQ. This CDR3 has 15 residues. With V trimmed by 7 bases and J by 1 base, 7 bases remained unmatched. The CDR3 sequence is CASSGASGNTGELFF. CDR3 sequence (DNA): TGCGCCAGCTCCGGGGCTAGCGGGAACACCGGGGAGCTGTTTTTT.

This chain joins TRBV7-8 and TRBJ2-2; D might be TRBD1 (5 bases). From germline, CDR1 is SGHVS and CDR2 FQNEAQ. Trimming pared 1 base from V and 7 bases from J, leaving 16 bases between. The length of the CDR3 is 16 residues. This chain's CDR3 is CASSLDRSGFGGELFF. Written as DNA, the CDR3 is TGTGCCAGCAGCTTAGATCGTTCAGGGTTCGGCGGGGAGCTGTTTTTT.

The genes are TRBV28 and TRBJ2-1; the match to TRBD2 covers 12 bases. The germline gives CDR1 MDHEN, CDR2 SYDVKM. Trimming at V came to 8 bases and at J to 6 bases, leaving 5 bases not matched to a gene. CDR3 length: 14 residues. The CDR3 here is CASLPGLAGNEQFF. The CDR3 DNA follows: TGTGCCAGCCTACCGGGACTAGCGGGCAATGAGCAGTTCTTC. Full variable domain (remainder filled in from reference TRBV28 and TRBJ2-1): DVKVTQSSRYLVKRTGEKVFLECVQDMDHENMFWYRQDPGLGLRLIYFSYDVKMKEKGDIPEGYSVSREKKERFSLILESASTNQTSMYLCASLPGLAGNEQFFGPGTRLTVL.

The V gene is TRBV6-5, the J gene TRBJ1-4; unclear D gene. Trimming removed 3 bases at V and 8 bases at J, with 10 bases between. CDR3 size: 13 residues. The germline CDR1 and CDR2 sequences are MNHEY and SVGAGI. The CDR3 region is CASSYTVGEKLFF. The CDR3 DNA sequence: TGTGCCAGCAGTTATACCGTCGGAGAAAAACTGTTTTTT.